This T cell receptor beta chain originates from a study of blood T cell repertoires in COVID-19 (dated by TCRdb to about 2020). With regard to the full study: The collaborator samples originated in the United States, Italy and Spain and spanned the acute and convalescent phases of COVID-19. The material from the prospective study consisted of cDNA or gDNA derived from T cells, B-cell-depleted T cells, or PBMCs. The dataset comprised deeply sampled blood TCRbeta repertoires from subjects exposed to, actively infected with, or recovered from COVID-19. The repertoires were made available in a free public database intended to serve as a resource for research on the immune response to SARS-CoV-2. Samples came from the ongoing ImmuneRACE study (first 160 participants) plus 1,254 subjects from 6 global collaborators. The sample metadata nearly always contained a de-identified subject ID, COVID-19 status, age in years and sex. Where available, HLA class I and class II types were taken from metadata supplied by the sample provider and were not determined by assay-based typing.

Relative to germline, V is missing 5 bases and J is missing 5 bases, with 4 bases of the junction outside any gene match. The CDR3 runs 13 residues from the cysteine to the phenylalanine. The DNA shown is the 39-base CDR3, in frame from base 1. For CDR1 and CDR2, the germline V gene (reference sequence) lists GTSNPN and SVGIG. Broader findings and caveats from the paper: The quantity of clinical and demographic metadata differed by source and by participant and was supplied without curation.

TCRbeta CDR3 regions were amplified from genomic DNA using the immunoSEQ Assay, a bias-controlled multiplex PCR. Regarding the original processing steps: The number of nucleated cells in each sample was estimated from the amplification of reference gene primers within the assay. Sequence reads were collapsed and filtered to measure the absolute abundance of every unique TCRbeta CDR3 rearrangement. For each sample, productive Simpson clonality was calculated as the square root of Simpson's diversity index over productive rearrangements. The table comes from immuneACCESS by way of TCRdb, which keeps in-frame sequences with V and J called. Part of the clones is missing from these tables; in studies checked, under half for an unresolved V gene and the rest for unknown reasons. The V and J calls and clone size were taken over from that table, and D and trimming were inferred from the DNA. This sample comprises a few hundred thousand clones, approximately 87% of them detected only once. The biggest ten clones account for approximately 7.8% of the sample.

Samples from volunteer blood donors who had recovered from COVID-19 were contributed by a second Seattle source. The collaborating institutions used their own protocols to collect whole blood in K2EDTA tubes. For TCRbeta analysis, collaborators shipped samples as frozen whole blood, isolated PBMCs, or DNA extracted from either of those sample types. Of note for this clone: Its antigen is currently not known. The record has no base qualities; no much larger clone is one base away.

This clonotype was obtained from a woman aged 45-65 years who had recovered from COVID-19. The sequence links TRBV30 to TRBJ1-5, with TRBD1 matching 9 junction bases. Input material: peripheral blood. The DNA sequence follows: TGTGCCTGGGGGACAGGGTTGGATCAGCCCCAGCATTTT. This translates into CAWGTGLDQPQHF.